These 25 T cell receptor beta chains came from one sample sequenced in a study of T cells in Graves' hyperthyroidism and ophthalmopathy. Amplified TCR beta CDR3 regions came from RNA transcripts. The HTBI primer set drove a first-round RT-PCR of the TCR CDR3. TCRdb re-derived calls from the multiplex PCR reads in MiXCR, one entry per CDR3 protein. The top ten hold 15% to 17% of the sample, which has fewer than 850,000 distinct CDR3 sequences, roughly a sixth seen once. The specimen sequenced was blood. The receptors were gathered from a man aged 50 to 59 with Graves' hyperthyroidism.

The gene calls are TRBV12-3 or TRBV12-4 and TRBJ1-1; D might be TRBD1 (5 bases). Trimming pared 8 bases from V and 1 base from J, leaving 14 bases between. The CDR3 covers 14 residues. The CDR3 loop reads CASRSGLGNTEAFF. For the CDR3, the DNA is TGTGCCAGCCGCTCGGGACTTGGGAACACTGAAGCTTTCTTT.

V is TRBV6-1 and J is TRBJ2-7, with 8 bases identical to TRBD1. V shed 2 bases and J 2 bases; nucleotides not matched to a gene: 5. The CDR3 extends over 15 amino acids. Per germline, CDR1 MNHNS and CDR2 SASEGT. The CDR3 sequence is CASSELGTGPYEQYF. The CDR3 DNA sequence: TGTGCCAGCAGTGAACTAGGGACAGGTCCCTACGAGCAGTACTTC.

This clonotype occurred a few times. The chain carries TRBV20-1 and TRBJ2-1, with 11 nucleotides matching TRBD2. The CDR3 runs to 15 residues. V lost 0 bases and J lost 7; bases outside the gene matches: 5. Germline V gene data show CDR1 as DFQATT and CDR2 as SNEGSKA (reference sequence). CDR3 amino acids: CSARETSGRPNEQFF. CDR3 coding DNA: TGCAGTGCTAGAGAAACTAGCGGGAGACCAAATGAGCAGTTCTTC.

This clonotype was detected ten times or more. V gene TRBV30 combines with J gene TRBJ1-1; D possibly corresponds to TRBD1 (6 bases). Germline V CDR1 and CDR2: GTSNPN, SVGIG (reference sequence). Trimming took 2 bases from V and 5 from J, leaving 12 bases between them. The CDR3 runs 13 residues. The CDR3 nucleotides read TGTGCCTGGAGTCGGGGGCAGAGAACTGAAGCTTTCTTT. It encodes CAWSRGQRTEAFF.

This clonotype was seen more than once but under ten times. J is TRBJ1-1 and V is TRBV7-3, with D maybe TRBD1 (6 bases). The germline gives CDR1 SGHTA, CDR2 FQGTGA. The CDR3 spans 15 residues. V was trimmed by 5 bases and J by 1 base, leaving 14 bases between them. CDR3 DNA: TGTGCCAGCAGCCAGACAGGTACCCGGAACACTGAAGCTTTCTTT. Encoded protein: CASSQTGTRNTEAFF.

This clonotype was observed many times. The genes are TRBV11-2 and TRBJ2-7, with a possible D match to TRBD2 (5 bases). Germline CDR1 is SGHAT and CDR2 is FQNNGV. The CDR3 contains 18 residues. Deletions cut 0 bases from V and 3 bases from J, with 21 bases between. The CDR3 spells CASSLEFRGRSLIYEQYF. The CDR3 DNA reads TGTGCCAGCAGCTTAGAATTTAGAGGGCGCAGCTTAATCTACGAGCAGTACTTC.

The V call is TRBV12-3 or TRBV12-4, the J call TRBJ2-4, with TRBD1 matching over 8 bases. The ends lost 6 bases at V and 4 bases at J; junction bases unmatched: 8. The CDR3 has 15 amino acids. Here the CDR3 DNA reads TGTGCCAGCAGCCCCCGACAGGGGAGTAAAAACATTCAGTACTTC. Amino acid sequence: CASSPRQGSKNIQYF.

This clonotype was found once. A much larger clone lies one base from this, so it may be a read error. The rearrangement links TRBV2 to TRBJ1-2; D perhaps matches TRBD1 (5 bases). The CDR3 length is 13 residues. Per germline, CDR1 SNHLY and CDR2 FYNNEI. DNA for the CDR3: TGTGCCAGCAGTTTATATAGGGGAGCTGGCTGCACCTTC. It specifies CASSLYRGAGCTF.

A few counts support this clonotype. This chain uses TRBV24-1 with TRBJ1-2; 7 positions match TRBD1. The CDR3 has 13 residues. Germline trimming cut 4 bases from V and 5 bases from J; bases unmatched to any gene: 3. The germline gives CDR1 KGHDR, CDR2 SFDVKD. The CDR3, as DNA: TGTGCCACCAGTGACCGGGGACAGTATGGCTACACCTTC. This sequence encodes CATSDRGQYGYTF.

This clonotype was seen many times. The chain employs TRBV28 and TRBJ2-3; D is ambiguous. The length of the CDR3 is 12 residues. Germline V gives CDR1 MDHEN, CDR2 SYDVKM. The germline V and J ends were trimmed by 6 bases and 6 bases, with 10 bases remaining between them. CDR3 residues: CASRPTQDTQYF. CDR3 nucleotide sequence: TGTGCCAGCAGACCTACACAGGATACGCAGTATTTT.

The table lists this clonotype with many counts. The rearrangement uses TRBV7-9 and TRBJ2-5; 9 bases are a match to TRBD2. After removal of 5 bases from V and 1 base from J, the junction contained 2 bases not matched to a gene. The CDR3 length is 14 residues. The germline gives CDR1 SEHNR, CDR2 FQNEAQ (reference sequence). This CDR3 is CASSGLARQETQYF. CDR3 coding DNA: TGTGCCAGCAGCGGACTAGCGCGCCAAGAGACCCAGTACTTC.

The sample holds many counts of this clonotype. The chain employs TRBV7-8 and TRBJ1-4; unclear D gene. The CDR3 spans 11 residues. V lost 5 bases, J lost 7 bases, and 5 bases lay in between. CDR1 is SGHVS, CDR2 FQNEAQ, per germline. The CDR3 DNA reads TGTGCCAGCAGCACCGGTGAAAAACTGTTTTTT. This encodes CASSTGEKLFF.

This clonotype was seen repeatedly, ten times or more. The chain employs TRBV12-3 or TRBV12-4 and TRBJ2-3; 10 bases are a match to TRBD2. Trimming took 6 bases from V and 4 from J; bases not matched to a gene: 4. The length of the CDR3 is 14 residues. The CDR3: CASSPSGSSDTQYF. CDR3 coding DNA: TGTGCCAGCAGCCCTAGCGGGAGCTCAGATACGCAGTATTTT.

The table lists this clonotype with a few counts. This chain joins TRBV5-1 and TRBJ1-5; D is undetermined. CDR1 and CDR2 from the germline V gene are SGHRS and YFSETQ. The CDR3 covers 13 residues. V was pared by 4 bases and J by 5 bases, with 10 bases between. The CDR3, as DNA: TGCGCCAGCAGCGTGGCAGAAGATCAGCCCCAGCATTTT. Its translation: CASSVAEDQPQHF.

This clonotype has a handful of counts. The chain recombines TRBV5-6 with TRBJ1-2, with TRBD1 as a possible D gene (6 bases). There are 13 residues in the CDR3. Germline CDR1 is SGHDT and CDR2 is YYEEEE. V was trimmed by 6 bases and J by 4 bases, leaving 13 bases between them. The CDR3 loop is CASIRTAAYGYTF. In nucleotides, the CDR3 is TGTGCCAGCATCCGGACAGCCGCCTATGGCTACACCTTC.

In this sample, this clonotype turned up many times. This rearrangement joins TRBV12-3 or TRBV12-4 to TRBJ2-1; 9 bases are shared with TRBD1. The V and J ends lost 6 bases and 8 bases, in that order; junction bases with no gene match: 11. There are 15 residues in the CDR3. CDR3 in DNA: TGTGCCAGCAGCTCAACCGGGACAGGGATCGATGAGCAGTTCTTC. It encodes CASSSTGTGIDEQFF.

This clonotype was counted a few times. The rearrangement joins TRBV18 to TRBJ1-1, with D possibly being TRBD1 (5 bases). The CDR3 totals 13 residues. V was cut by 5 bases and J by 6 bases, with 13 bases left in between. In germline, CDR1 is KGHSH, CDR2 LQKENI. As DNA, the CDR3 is TGTGCCAGCTCAGGGTCAGGGAGCTCTGAAGCTTTCTTT. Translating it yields CASSGSGSSEAFF.

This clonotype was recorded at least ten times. The CDR3 region has the DNA TGCGCCAGCAGCTTCCAAGCTCTGAGCACAGATACGCAGTATTTT. This gives the protein CASSFQALSTDTQYF. This chain connects TRBV5-1 to TRBJ2-3; D is undetermined. Germline V gives CDR1 SGHRS, CDR2 YFSETQ. Trimming left V 2 bases short and J 0 bases short, with 10 bases between. This CDR3 is 15 amino acids long.

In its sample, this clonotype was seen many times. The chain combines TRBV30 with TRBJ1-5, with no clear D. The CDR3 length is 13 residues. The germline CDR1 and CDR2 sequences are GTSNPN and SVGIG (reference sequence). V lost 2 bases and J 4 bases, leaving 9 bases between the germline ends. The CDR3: CAWSLDGNQPQHF. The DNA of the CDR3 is TGTGCCTGGAGTTTGGACGGAAATCAGCCCCAGCATTTT. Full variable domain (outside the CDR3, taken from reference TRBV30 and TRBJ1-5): SQTIHQWPATLVQPVGSPLSLECTVEGTSNPNLYWYRQAAGRGLQLLFYSVGIGQISSEVPQNLSASRPQDRQFILSSKKLLLSDSGFYLCAWSLDGNQPQHFGDGTRLSIL.

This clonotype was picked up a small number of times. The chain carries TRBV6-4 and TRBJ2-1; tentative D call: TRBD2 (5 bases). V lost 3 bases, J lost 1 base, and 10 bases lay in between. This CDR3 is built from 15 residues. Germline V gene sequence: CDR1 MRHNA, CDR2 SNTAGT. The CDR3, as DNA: TGTGCCAGCAGTGAGGGTGCGGGTTCCTACAATGAGCAGTTCTTC. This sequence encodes CASSEGAGSYNEQFF.

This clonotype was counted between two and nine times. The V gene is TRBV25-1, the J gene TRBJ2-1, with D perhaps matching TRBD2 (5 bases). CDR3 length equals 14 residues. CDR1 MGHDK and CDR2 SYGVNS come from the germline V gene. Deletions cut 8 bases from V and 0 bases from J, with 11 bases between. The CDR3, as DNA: TGTGCCAGCTCACTAGGCCTCTCCTACAATGAGCAGTTCTTC. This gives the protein CASSLGLSYNEQFF.

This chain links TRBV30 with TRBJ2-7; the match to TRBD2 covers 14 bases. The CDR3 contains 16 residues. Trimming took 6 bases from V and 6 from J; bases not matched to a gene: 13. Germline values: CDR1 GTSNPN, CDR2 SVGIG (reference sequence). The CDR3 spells CACKTSGRAHIPEQYF. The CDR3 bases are TGTGCCTGCAAGACTAGCGGGAGGGCCCATATCCCCGAGCAGTACTTC.

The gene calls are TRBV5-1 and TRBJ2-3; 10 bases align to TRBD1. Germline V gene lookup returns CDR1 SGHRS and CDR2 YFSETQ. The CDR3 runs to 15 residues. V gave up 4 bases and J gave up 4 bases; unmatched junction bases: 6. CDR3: CASSPRDRGADTQYF. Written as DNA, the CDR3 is TGCGCCAGCAGCCCGAGGGACAGGGGAGCAGATACGCAGTATTTT.

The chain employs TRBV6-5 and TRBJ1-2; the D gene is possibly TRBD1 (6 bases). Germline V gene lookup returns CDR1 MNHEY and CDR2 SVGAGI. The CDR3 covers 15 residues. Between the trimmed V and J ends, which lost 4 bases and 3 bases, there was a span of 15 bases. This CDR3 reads CASSWSPGHHYGYTF. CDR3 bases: TGTGCCAGCAGTTGGTCCCCGGGACATCACTATGGCTACACCTTC.

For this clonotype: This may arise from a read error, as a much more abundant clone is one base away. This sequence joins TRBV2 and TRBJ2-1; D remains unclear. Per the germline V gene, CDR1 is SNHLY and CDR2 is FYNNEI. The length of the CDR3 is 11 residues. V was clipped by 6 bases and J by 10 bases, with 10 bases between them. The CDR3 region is CASRALREQFF. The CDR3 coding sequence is TGTGCCAGCAGGGCTTTGCGCGAGCAGTTCTTC.